Shown below are 23 T cell receptor beta chains from a single sample sequenced in a study of blood T cell repertoires in COVID-19. Assay used: immunoSEQ multiplex PCR; TCRdb lists only in-frame clones, some missing. The sample includes fewer than 400,000 clones, roughly 88% of them seen just once. The sample comprised PBMCs or T cells enriched from blood (not recorded which). Every receptor here comes from a young man who had recovered from COVID-19.

This sequence joins TRBV24-1 and TRBJ2-3, with D unclear. The CDR3 runs to 16 residues. V was pared by 6 bases and J by 7 bases, with 22 bases between. The V gene's germline CDR1 is KGHDR and CDR2 SFDVKD. The CDR3 sequence is CATSSGSSKTVNTQYF. In nucleotides, the CDR3 is TGTGCCACCAGTTCTGGCTCCTCTAAAACAGTGAATACGCAGTATTTT.

The chain couples TRBV9 to TRBJ1-2; D is unclear. CDR3 size: 14 residues. Germline CDR1 and CDR2: SGDLS and YYNGEE. Trimming shortened V by 3 bases and J by 8 bases, and 17 bases separated the two germline ends. Here the CDR3 DNA reads TGTGCCAGCAGCGCCGTTGTCGGGATAAAAGGCTACACCTTC. It specifies CASSAVVGIKGYTF.

V is TRBV18 and J is TRBJ1-3; D gene unclear. From germline, CDR1 is KGHSH and CDR2 LQKENI. The V end lost 3 bases, the J end lost 4 bases, and 13 bases lay between the germline ends. The CDR3 has 15 amino acids. This chain's CDR3 is CASSPLSGSGNTIYF. In DNA form, the CDR3 reads TGTGCCAGCTCACCGCTCTCGGGATCGGGAAACACCATATATTTT.

The CDR3 region is CASSIDINYGYTF. CDR3 bases: TGTGCCAGTAGTATCGACATTAACTATGGCTACACCTTC. This chain links TRBV19 with TRBJ1-2; D is ambiguous. The V gene lost 3 bases and the J gene lost 1 base, with 6 bases spanning the gap. The CDR3 has 13 residues. Germline values: CDR1 LNHDA, CDR2 SQIVND (reference sequence). Full variable domain (outside the CDR3, taken from reference TRBV19 and TRBJ1-2): DGGITQSPKYLFRKEGQNVTLSCEQNLNHDAMYWYRQDPGQGLRLIYYSQIVNDFQKGDIAEGYSVSREKKESFPLTVTSAQKNPTAFYLCASSIDINYGYTFGSGTRLTVV.

The rearrangement joins TRBV7-2 to TRBJ2-1; D might be TRBD2 (5 bases). The germline V and J ends were trimmed by 5 bases and 2 bases, with 13 bases remaining between them. CDR3 length: 15 amino acids. In germline, CDR1 is SGHTA, CDR2 FQGNSA. DNA of the CDR3: TGTGCCAGCAGCCAAGACTATGGGGCCTACAATGAGCAGTTCTTC. Encoded protein: CASSQDYGAYNEQFF.

Comments on this clone: Additional DNA sequences in this sample encode the identical CDR3. The gene calls are TRBV5-1 and TRBJ2-5, with 9 bases matching TRBD1. This CDR3 comprises 14 residues. Trimming took 0 bases from V and 5 from J; bases not matched to a gene: 2. Germline lookup yields CDR1 SGHRS and CDR2 YFSETQ. The CDR3 nucleotides are TGCGCCAGCAGCTTGGGACAGGGGGTGGAGACCCAGTACTTC. This sequence encodes CASSLGQGVETQYF.

This clone was seen a handful of times. This chain joins TRBV25-1 and TRBJ2-3, with 12 bases matching TRBD2. The J segment lost 5 bases and the V segment lost 0 bases, leaving 6 bases of the junction unmatched. The CDR3 is 17 residues long. The germline gives CDR1 MGHDK, CDR2 SYGVNS. CDR3 sequence reads: CASSEYGRTSGVDTQYF. CDR3 DNA sequence: TGTGCCAGCAGTGAATATGGCCGGACTAGCGGGGTAGATACGCAGTATTTT.

This chain joins TRBV4-1 and TRBJ1-2; D is perhaps TRBD1 (6 bases). The CDR3 covers 15 residues. Germline V lookup: CDR1 MGHRA, CDR2 YSYEKL. Trimming took off 0 bases at V and 4 bases at J, with 12 bases between the two ends. CDR3 sequence: CASSQDDRWGYGYTF. The CDR3 DNA reads TGCGCCAGCAGCCAAGACGACAGGTGGGGCTATGGCTACACCTTC.

This clone was detected only a few times. The rearrangement uses TRBV4-1 and TRBJ1-3, with D unresolved. The CDR3 is 16 amino acids. V was trimmed by 0 bases and J by 0 bases, leaving 9 bases between them. Per germline, CDR1 MGHRA and CDR2 YSYEKL. The CDR3 region has the DNA TGCGCCAGCAGCCAAGAATTCACAGACTCTGGAAACACCATATATTTT. Its translation is CASSQEFTDSGNTIYF.

V gene TRBV19 combines with J gene TRBJ1-5, with D maybe TRBD1 (5 bases). V was shortened by 3 bases and J by 0 bases, with 9 bases between the two germline ends. Germline V lookup: CDR1 LNHDA, CDR2 SQIVND (reference sequence). CDR3 length: 15 residues. DNA of the CDR3: TGTGCCAGTAGTATCGAGGGACTTAGCAATCAGCCCCAGCATTTT. Its protein product is CASSIEGLSNQPQHF.

The chain recombines TRBV2 with TRBJ2-5; TRBD1 matches 8 bases. CDR1 SNHLY and CDR2 FYNNEI come from the germline V gene. The CDR3 sequence is 13 residues long. The V gene end was trimmed by 8 bases and the J gene end by 4 bases; junction bases not matched to a gene: 6. The CDR3 loop is CASGGQDGETQYF. The CDR3, as DNA: TGTGCCAGCGGGGGACAGGATGGAGAGACCCAGTACTTC.

The CDR3 DNA follows: TGTGCCTGGAGTACAGGGTTTTCGAACACTGAAGCTTTCTTT. This encodes CAWSTGFSNTEAFF. V is TRBV30 and J is TRBJ1-1, with D perhaps TRBD1 (6 bases). Trimming shortened V by 2 bases and J by 1 base, and 11 bases separated the two germline ends. The CDR3 consists of 14 residues. The V gene's germline CDR1 is GTSNPN and CDR2 SVGIG (reference sequence).

The chain uses TRBV25-1 and TRBJ1-2, with 11 bases lining up with TRBD1. Germline lookup yields CDR1 MGHDK and CDR2 SYGVNS. The CDR3 runs to 13 residues. Losses at the gene ends were 7 bases for V and 7 bases for J; bases not matched to a gene: 5. CDR3 region: CASNPGTGGGYTF. The CDR3 bases are TGTGCCAGCAACCCCGGGACAGGGGGTGGCTACACCTTC.

This clone was observed a few times. The sample contains more than one DNA sequence encoding this CDR3. V usage is TRBV7-2 and J usage is TRBJ2-1; D unclear. The V gene's germline CDR1 is SGHTA and CDR2 FQGNSA. The CDR3 has 13 residues. V lost 4 bases to trimming and J lost 1 base, with 5 bases between them. The CDR3 protein is CASSSNSYNEQFF. For the CDR3, the DNA is TGTGCCAGCAGCTCTAATTCCTACAATGAGCAGTTCTTC. Full variable domain (rest looked up from reference TRBV7-2 and TRBJ2-1): GAGVSQSPSNKVTEKGKDVELRCDPISGHTALYWYRQSLGQGLEFLIYFQGNSAPDKSGLPSDRFSAERTGGSVSTLTIQRTQQEDSAVYLCASSSNSYNEQFFGPGTRLTVL.

The genes are TRBV4-1 and TRBJ2-3; the match to TRBD2 covers 13 bases. Germline CDR1 is MGHRA and CDR2 is YSYEKL. J gave up 6 bases and V 4 bases, and 4 bases lay outside the gene matches. This CDR3 has 15 amino acids. CDR3 sequence reads: CASSRTSGGSDTQYF. The CDR3 DNA sequence: TGCGCCAGCAGCCGGACTAGCGGGGGTTCGGATACGCAGTATTTT.

The rearrangement links TRBV7-9 to TRBJ2-2; 9 bases agree with TRBD2. The V gene end was trimmed by 5 bases and the J gene end by 4 bases; junction bases not matched to a gene: 5. The germline V gene has CDR1 SEHNR and CDR2 FQNEAQ (reference sequence). The CDR3 length is 15 residues. The CDR3 nucleotides read TGTGCCAGCAGCCCTCAGCGGGGGGTCACCGGGGAGCTGTTTTTT. This gives the protein CASSPQRGVTGELFF.

The V and J genes are TRBV5-4 and TRBJ1-1; TRBD1 agrees at 9 bases. Trimming cost V 0 bases and J 5 bases; bases outside gene matches: 5. The CDR3 covers 15 residues. Germline V CDR1 and CDR2: SGHNT, YYREEE (reference sequence). The CDR3 coding sequence is TGTGCCAGCAGCTTGGCTGGACAGGGGAGGACTGAAGCTTTCTTT. Translation gives CASSLAGQGRTEAFF.

Here the CDR3 reads CASSEYRTGGASGYTF. Here the CDR3 DNA reads TGTGCCAGCAGTGAATATCGGACAGGGGGCGCGTCAGGCTACACCTTC. V usage is TRBV25-1 and J usage is TRBJ1-2, with 11 bases aligning to TRBD1. After removal of 0 bases from V and 8 bases from J, the junction contained 8 bases not matched to a gene. Germline values: CDR1 MGHDK, CDR2 SYGVNS. The CDR3 runs 16 residues.

This clone appeared a single time. The chain couples TRBV25-1 to TRBJ1-2, with 7 positions matching TRBD1. Germline V lookup: CDR1 MGHDK, CDR2 SYGVNS. The CDR3 is 13 residues long. Trimming removed 7 bases from V and 3 bases from J; junction bases left unmatched: 5. The CDR3 nucleotides read TGTGCCAGCACCAATACAGGGGACTATGGCTACACCTTC. Its translation is CASTNTGDYGYTF.

CDR3 protein: CASERQGNEQYF. The CDR3 DNA is TGTGCCAGCGAGAGACAGGGGAACGAGCAGTACTTC. The rearrangement links TRBV5-4 to TRBJ2-7; 8 bases are shared with TRBD1. This CDR3 spans 12 amino acids. Germline CDR1 is SGHNT and CDR2 is YYREEE (reference sequence). V trimming: 7 bases; J trimming: 5 bases; junction bases outside the gene matches: 5.

There are a few counts of this clone. This sequence joins TRBV5-1 and TRBJ2-5, with 7 bases that match TRBD1. The CDR3 sequence is 14 residues long. From germline, CDR1 is SGHRS and CDR2 YFSETQ. The V gene end was trimmed by 4 bases and the J gene end by 3 bases; junction bases not matched to a gene: 6. In nucleotides, the CDR3 is TGCGCCAGCAGCCCTGGGACAGCAAAAGAGACCCAGTACTTC. Translating gives CASSPGTAKETQYF.

This clone was counted a few times. The V gene is TRBV9, the J gene TRBJ2-3, with D tentatively TRBD2 (5 bases). The V end lost 0 bases, the J end lost 0 bases, and 11 bases lay between the germline ends. CDR3 length: 16 residues. Germline V gene sequence: CDR1 SGDLS, CDR2 YYNGEE. The CDR3 reads CASSVGLAASTDTQYF. For the CDR3, the DNA is TGTGCCAGCAGCGTAGGGCTAGCAGCTAGCACAGATACGCAGTATTTT.

A single count supports this clone. The chain couples TRBV5-1 to TRBJ2-5, with TRBD2 matching over 11 bases. The CDR3 is 16 residues long. Germline CDR1 reads SGHRS; CDR2 reads YFSETQ. J was trimmed by 4 bases and V by 4 bases; bases with no gene match: 9. CDR3 DNA: TGCGCCAGCAGCGAGTTTAGCGGGGGGGCTCCAGAGACCCAGTACTTC. Amino acid sequence: CASSEFSGGAPETQYF.